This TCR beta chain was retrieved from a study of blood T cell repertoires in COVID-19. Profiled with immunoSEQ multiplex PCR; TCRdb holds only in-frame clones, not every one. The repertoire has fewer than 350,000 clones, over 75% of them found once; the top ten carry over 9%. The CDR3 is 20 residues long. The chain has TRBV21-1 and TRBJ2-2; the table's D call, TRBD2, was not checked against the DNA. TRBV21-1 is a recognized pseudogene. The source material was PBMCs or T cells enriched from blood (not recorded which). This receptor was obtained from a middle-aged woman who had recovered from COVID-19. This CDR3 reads CASSPSWTSGRAVCTGELFF. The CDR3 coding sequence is TGTGCCAGCAGCCCTTCCTGGACTAGCGGGAGGGCCGTTTGCACCGGGGAGCTGTTTTTT.